This T cell receptor (beta chain) was retrieved from a study of cytomegalovirus exposure and HLA in healthy donors (dated by TCRdb to the late 2010s). In terms of the full investigation: According to a later analysis, one platform produced both the roughly 110 validation repertoires and the roughly 640 repertoires of the first cohort. The study was designed to test whether signatures of past pathogen exposure could be identified by cataloging public T cell receptors. A separate validation cohort of roughly 110 different subjects was used in addition to the roughly 620-subject first cohort. To predict cytomegalovirus infection status, the study brought together high-throughput TCR immunosequencing, statistical association of individual TCRs with disease status, and machine learning.

Paper-wide results and their limitations: Subsequent analysis determined that TCRs grouped into clusters in the first cohort also showed a tendency toward co-occurrence across the roughly 110 validation repertoires, and 85% to 95% of cluster scores exceeded 0. A few of the identified cytomegalovirus-associated TCR beta chains were confirmed in vitro to be specific for cytomegalovirus antigens. The classifier was reported to diagnose cytomegalovirus status with high specificity and sensitivity in both the original and validation cohorts. While some public TCRs were present in many individuals, most TCR sequences turned up only very rarely across donors. According to the authors, the approach could potentially be generalized to other disease states and immunological phenotypes. In the study, roughly 160 TCR beta chains were listed as associated with cytomegalovirus. The validation cohort had no HLA typing available for a later analysis, so co-occurrence within that cohort was assessed over all 120 repertoires.

Donors formed part of the validation cohort, which comprised fewer than 150 subjects and was distinct from the first cohort of fewer than 750 subjects. Note on this clone: Its antigen is not yet known. There are no base qualities to consult, and no much larger clone falls within one base.

Library generation was performed with the immunoSEQ multiplex PCR assay. Under the source paper's analysis protocol: A statistical classification framework was built to diagnose cytomegalovirus status from the catalog of TCR beta chain sequences. Not all clones reach the TCRdb copy of this immuneACCESS table, which keeps in-frame sequences only. Checked studies attribute under half of the gap to unresolved V genes and leave the rest unexplained. Clone size and V and J calls were adopted from that table, with D and trimming inferred from the DNA. In all, the sample holds under 250,000 clones, and about 83% of those were seen once. The top ten clonotypes cover 2.5% to 3% of the sample. The sequencing sample was made of PBMCs. The receptor's source is a man younger than 30 in good health and CMV-seronegative.

At the DNA level, the sequence is TGTGCCAGCAGCCAAGTCTCGGGAGGGCCTGGGGAGACCCAGTACTTC. This codes for CASSQVSGGPGETQYF. The sequence joins TRBV4-2 to TRBJ2-5; 8 of the junction bases match TRBD2. In the germline V gene, CDR1 corresponds to LGHNA and CDR2 to YNFKEQ. Here V drops 1 base and J drops 5 bases, and the junction holds 9 bases not matched to any gene. The CDR3 has 16 amino acids, counting the end cysteine and phenylalanine. Only the CDR3 DNA is retained, 48 bases long and in frame from the first base.